A single sample is the source of the 13 T cell receptor beta chains below, sequenced in a study of T cell responses to AZD1222 COVID-19 vaccine. The protocol was immunoSEQ multiplex PCR, while the TCRdb copy is restricted to in-frame clones and leaves out a portion. Among over 100,000 clones, 85% to 95% were seen once, and the ten largest hold around 1.6%. Here the sequenced sample was peripheral blood, taken on day 0 of AZD1222 vaccination. These receptors all stem from an adult in good health.

CDR3 DNA sequence: TGTGCCAGCTCACCGAGGGACAGGGGCCACGAGCAGTACTTC. It translates to CASSPRDRGHEQYF. The chain combines TRBV18 with TRBJ2-7; 10 bases are a match to TRBD1. J was trimmed by 5 bases and V by 3 bases; bases with no gene match: 4. The CDR3 is made up of 14 amino acids. The germline CDR1 and CDR2 sequences are KGHSH and LQKENI.

The chain combines TRBV9 with TRBJ2-4, with D possibly matching TRBD1 (6 bases). Trimming left V 3 bases short and J 0 bases short, with 13 bases between. There are 16 residues in the CDR3. Germline CDR1 and CDR2: SGDLS and YYNGEE. The CDR3 DNA follows: TGTGCCAGCAGCGGGACAGCGGATCTAGCCAAAAACATTCAGTACTTC. Protein sequence: CASSGTADLAKNIQYF.

This chain links TRBV28 with TRBJ1-5, with TRBD1 identical over 11 bases. Germline V gene lookup returns CDR1 MDHEN and CDR2 SYDVKM. The CDR3 spans 15 residues. V dropped 7 bases and J dropped 3; count of bases not matched to a gene: 5. Written as DNA, the CDR3 is TGTGCCAGCAACACCGGACAGGGGGCCAATCAGCCCCAGCATTTT. Protein: CASNTGQGANQPQHF.

The V gene is TRBV30, the J gene TRBJ1-6; 12 nucleotides align to TRBD1. The CDR3 spans 18 residues. The J segment lost 5 bases and the V segment lost 3 bases, leaving 11 bases of the junction unmatched. In germline, CDR1 is GTSNPN, CDR2 SVGIG (reference sequence). The CDR3 nucleotides are TGTGCCTGGAGGGGACAGGGGGCGCGTCGGTGGGATAATTCACCCCTCCACTTT. This translates into CAWRGQGARRWDNSPLHF.

The chain links TRBV19 to TRBJ1-5; D is unclear. V was pared by 8 bases and J by 1 base, with 15 bases between. The CDR3 contains 15 residues. CDR1 is LNHDA, CDR2 SQIVND, per germline (reference sequence). CDR3 region: CASFPRGRSNQPQHF. The CDR3, as DNA: TGTGCCAGTTTCCCCCGAGGGAGGAGCAATCAGCCCCAGCATTTT.

This chain connects TRBV7-9 to TRBJ2-5; TRBD2 matches at 10 bases. There are 16 residues in the CDR3. Germline assignment: CDR1 SEHNR and CDR2 FQNEAQ (reference sequence). V lost 7 bases and J lost 5; bases outside the gene matches: 13. The CDR3 sequence: CASNPGLALSPETQYF. The DNA of the CDR3 is TGTGCCAGCAACCCGGGACTAGCGCTCTCCCCGGAGACCCAGTACTTC. Supplemented by reference TRBV7-9 and TRBJ2-5, the full variable domain reads DTGVSQNPRHKITKRGQNVTFRCDPISEHNRLYWYRQTLGQGPEFLTYFQNEAQLEKSRLLSDRFSAERPKGSFSTLEIQRTEQGDSAMYLCASNPGLALSPETQYFGPGTRLLVL.

The CDR3 DNA reads TGTGCCAGTAGTACGGGACAGGGTAACACTGAAGCTTTCTTT. Its translation: CASSTGQGNTEAFF. This sequence joins TRBV19 and TRBJ1-1, with 9 nucleotides matching TRBD1. The germline CDR1 and CDR2 sequences are LNHDA and SQIVND (reference sequence). The CDR3 runs 14 residues. The V and J ends lost 4 bases and 2 bases, in that order; junction bases with no gene match: 2.

V is TRBV19 and J is TRBJ2-3; D is ambiguous. There are 15 residues in the CDR3. CDR1 LNHDA and CDR2 SQIVND come from the germline V gene (reference sequence). V lost 6 bases, J lost 0 bases, and 13 bases lay in between. Here the CDR3 DNA reads TGTGCCAGTAGGAGAATTTCTATCAGCACAGATACGCAGTATTTT. Encoded protein: CASRRISISTDTQYF.

V gene TRBV9 combines with J gene TRBJ2-7, with D possibly being TRBD2 (6 bases). The V gene lost 7 bases and the J gene lost 2 bases, with 13 bases spanning the gap. This CDR3 is built from 13 residues. The germline gives CDR1 SGDLS, CDR2 YYNGEE. The CDR3 DNA is TGTGCCAGCGGACCGGGACTTGCCTACGAGCAGTACTTC. Encoded protein: CASGPGLAYEQYF.

As for this clone: The same CDR3 can be traced to other DNA sequences in this sample. The chain has TRBV7-3 and TRBJ1-1; unclear D gene. The germline V gene encodes CDR1 SGHTA and CDR2 FQGTGA. CDR3 length: 14 residues. V lost 2 bases and J 4 bases, leaving 11 bases between the germline ends. The CDR3 sequence: CASSLQGPGTEAFF. For the CDR3, the DNA is TGTGCCAGCAGCTTACAAGGTCCAGGCACTGAAGCTTTCTTT.

The chain has TRBV3-1 (or the pseudogene TRBV3-2) and TRBJ1-2, with D hard to call. This CDR3 has 15 residues. Trimming removed 1 base at V and 3 bases at J, with 12 bases between. CDR1 and CDR2 from the germline V gene are LGHDT and YNNKEL (reference sequence). CDR3 coding DNA: TGTGCCAGCAGCCAAGGAGCGGGTCTTGACTATGGCTACACCTTC. Amino acids: CASSQGAGLDYGYTF.

The rearrangement links TRBV11-2 to TRBJ1-6; no firm D call. This CDR3 has 14 amino acids. Germline CDR1 and CDR2: SGHAT and FQNNGV. V lost 3 bases, J lost 8 bases, and 11 bases lay in between. CDR3 sequence reads: CASSFGISHSPLHF. The CDR3 bases are TGTGCCAGCAGCTTCGGAATAAGTCATTCACCCCTCCACTTT.

The chain recombines TRBV7-3 with TRBJ2-1; D perhaps matches TRBD1 (5 bases). The CDR3 has 19 amino acids. V lost 5 bases, J lost 0 bases, and 23 bases lay in between. Germline V CDR1 and CDR2: SGHTA, FQGTGA. The CDR3 spells CASSLNQGSGVSSYNEQFF. The CDR3 DNA is TGTGCCAGCAGCCTAAACCAGGGAAGTGGGGTCAGCTCCTACAATGAGCAGTTCTTC. Full variable domain (rest looked up from reference TRBV7-3 and TRBJ2-1): GAGVSQTPSNKVTEKGKYVELRCDPISGHTALYWYRQSLGQGPEFLIYFQGTGAADDSGLPNDRFFAVRPEGSVSTLKIQRTERGDSAVYLCASSLNQGSGVSSYNEQFFGPGTRLTVL.